The rows below give T cell receptor beta chains drawn from one sample of a study of blood T cell repertoires in COVID-19. Produced via immunoSEQ multiplex PCR; TCRdb's table is partial and in-frame only. The sample lists 220,000 or so clones, approximately 82% occurring once. The sequencing sample was made of peripheral blood. All receptors come from a woman of 80 years or more with acute or convalescent COVID-19. Both conserved end residues are part of each CDR3.

cdr3_length,j_call,v_call,cdr3_aa
16,TRBJ2-7,TRBV4-3,CASSQDGAGGHYEQYF
14,TRBJ1-2,TRBV19,CASSIQQFNYGYTF
17,TRBJ1-5,TRBV18,CASSPQRGSGSNQPQHF
15,TRBJ1-1,TRBV6-5,CASSSGGHIGTEAFF
15,TRBJ2-1,TRBV7-3,CASSPQPGLAGEQFF
11,TRBJ1-5,TRBV19,CASSSGQPQHF
15,TRBJ1-2,TRBV28,CASSPSGTANYGYTF
14,TRBJ1-6,TRBV5-6,CASSWQGVRSPLHF
15,TRBJ2-3,TRBV19,CASSSRPVPTDTQYF
16,TRBJ1-1,TRBV5-5,CASSLDPGQGTTEAFF
14,TRBJ2-5,TRBV11-2,CASGLYDGPGTQYF
13,TRBJ1-1,TRBV27,CASSLPGSTEAFF
15,TRBJ1-2,TRBV11-2,CASSHIEGRGDGYTF
14,TRBJ1-1,TRBV7-9,CASSLFNMNTEAFF
15,TRBJ2-7,TRBV6-5,CASSPLAGGGNEQYF
15,TRBJ2-5,TRBV28,CASSFGGGGGQTQYF
14,TRBJ1-6,TRBV3-1/TRBV3-2,CASSKQGNNSPLHF
14,TRBJ1-2,TRBV7-9,CASSLGRDFAGYTF
16,TRBJ1-2,TRBV24-1,CATSDPAGTGGCGYTF
17,TRBJ1-4,TRBV18,CASSLDRKGATNEKLFF
14,TRBJ1-1,TRBV5-1,CASSPGQGGGEAFF
16,TRBJ2-5,TRBV7-3,CASSLNAAGGLETQYF
15,TRBJ1-2,TRBV6-2/TRBV6-3,CASSDPQGSNYGYTF
14,TRBJ1-1,TRBV5-6,CASSFNRALSEAFF
16,TRBJ2-6,TRBV3-1/TRBV3-2,CASSQVPGSGANVLTF
14,TRBJ2-3,TRBV5-4,CASRHKGGTDTQYF
13,TRBJ1-1,TRBV6-5,CASSPRGGRKAFF
14,TRBJ1-2,TRBV29-1,CSVEESGGEVGYTF
14,TRBJ1-1,TRBV5-6,CASSRDRLNTEAFF
16,TRBJ2-7,TRBV4-1,CASSQDVASPSYEQYF
17,TRBJ2-2,TRBV5-1,CASSLELGLAGVGELFF
17,TRBJ1-1,TRBV14,CATNGKMGGRMNTEAFF
12,TRBJ1-1,TRBV6-4,CARAGVYTEAFF
12,TRBJ1-2,TRBV19,CASRTQTYGYTF
15,TRBJ2-7,TRBV28,CASTPRGQGAHEQYF
16,TRBJ2-7,TRBV7-9,CASSWFTGGGIEEQYF
14,TRBJ1-1,TRBV27,CASRKQGADTEAFF